Listed here is a single T cell receptor beta chain. Its specificity is not known. CDR1 and CDR2 (germline): SGHVS, FNYEAQ. V was clipped by 4 bases and J by 5 bases, with 11 bases between them. The CDR3 spans 14 residues. TCRdb re-called the reads through MiXCR, storing one row per CDR3 protein. The sample yields fewer than 1,000,000 distinct CDR3 sequences, 30% to 40% seen once. This entry comes from a study of T cell repertoires in cytomegalovirus infection. As for the study in general: It can be stated that public TCR beta signatures indicated CMV infection as well as a matching HLA type.

This chain uses TRBV7-6 with TRBJ1-4; D is unclear. Sequencing was performed on cultured CD8+ T cells from PBMCs, taken from culture after CMV antigen stimulation. This clonotype was obtained from a human donor in good health (CMV status not recorded). Some clones in this sample may be carry-over from other donors' samples. CDR3 bases: TGTGCCAGCAGCTCCAGACGGTACAATGAAAAACTGTTTTTT. This encodes CASSSRRYNEKLFF.